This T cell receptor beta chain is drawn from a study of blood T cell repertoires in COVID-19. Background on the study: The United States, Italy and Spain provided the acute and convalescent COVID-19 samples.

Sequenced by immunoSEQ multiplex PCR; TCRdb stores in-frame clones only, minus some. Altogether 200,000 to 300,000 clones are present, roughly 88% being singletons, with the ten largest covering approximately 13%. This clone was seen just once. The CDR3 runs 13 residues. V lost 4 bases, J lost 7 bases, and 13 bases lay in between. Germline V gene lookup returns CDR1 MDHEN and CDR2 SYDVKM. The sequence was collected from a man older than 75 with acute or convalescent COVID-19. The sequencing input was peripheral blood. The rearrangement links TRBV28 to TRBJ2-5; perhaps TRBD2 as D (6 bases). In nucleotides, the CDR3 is TGTGCCAGCAGTTACCAGGGACTCCCGACCCAGTACTTC. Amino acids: CASSYQGLPTQYF. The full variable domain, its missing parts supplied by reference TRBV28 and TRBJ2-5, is DVKVTQSSRYLVKRTGEKVFLECVQDMDHENMFWYRQDPGLGLRLIYFSYDVKMKEKGDIPEGYSVSREKKERFSLILESASTNQTSMYLCASSYQGLPTQYFGPGTRLLVL.